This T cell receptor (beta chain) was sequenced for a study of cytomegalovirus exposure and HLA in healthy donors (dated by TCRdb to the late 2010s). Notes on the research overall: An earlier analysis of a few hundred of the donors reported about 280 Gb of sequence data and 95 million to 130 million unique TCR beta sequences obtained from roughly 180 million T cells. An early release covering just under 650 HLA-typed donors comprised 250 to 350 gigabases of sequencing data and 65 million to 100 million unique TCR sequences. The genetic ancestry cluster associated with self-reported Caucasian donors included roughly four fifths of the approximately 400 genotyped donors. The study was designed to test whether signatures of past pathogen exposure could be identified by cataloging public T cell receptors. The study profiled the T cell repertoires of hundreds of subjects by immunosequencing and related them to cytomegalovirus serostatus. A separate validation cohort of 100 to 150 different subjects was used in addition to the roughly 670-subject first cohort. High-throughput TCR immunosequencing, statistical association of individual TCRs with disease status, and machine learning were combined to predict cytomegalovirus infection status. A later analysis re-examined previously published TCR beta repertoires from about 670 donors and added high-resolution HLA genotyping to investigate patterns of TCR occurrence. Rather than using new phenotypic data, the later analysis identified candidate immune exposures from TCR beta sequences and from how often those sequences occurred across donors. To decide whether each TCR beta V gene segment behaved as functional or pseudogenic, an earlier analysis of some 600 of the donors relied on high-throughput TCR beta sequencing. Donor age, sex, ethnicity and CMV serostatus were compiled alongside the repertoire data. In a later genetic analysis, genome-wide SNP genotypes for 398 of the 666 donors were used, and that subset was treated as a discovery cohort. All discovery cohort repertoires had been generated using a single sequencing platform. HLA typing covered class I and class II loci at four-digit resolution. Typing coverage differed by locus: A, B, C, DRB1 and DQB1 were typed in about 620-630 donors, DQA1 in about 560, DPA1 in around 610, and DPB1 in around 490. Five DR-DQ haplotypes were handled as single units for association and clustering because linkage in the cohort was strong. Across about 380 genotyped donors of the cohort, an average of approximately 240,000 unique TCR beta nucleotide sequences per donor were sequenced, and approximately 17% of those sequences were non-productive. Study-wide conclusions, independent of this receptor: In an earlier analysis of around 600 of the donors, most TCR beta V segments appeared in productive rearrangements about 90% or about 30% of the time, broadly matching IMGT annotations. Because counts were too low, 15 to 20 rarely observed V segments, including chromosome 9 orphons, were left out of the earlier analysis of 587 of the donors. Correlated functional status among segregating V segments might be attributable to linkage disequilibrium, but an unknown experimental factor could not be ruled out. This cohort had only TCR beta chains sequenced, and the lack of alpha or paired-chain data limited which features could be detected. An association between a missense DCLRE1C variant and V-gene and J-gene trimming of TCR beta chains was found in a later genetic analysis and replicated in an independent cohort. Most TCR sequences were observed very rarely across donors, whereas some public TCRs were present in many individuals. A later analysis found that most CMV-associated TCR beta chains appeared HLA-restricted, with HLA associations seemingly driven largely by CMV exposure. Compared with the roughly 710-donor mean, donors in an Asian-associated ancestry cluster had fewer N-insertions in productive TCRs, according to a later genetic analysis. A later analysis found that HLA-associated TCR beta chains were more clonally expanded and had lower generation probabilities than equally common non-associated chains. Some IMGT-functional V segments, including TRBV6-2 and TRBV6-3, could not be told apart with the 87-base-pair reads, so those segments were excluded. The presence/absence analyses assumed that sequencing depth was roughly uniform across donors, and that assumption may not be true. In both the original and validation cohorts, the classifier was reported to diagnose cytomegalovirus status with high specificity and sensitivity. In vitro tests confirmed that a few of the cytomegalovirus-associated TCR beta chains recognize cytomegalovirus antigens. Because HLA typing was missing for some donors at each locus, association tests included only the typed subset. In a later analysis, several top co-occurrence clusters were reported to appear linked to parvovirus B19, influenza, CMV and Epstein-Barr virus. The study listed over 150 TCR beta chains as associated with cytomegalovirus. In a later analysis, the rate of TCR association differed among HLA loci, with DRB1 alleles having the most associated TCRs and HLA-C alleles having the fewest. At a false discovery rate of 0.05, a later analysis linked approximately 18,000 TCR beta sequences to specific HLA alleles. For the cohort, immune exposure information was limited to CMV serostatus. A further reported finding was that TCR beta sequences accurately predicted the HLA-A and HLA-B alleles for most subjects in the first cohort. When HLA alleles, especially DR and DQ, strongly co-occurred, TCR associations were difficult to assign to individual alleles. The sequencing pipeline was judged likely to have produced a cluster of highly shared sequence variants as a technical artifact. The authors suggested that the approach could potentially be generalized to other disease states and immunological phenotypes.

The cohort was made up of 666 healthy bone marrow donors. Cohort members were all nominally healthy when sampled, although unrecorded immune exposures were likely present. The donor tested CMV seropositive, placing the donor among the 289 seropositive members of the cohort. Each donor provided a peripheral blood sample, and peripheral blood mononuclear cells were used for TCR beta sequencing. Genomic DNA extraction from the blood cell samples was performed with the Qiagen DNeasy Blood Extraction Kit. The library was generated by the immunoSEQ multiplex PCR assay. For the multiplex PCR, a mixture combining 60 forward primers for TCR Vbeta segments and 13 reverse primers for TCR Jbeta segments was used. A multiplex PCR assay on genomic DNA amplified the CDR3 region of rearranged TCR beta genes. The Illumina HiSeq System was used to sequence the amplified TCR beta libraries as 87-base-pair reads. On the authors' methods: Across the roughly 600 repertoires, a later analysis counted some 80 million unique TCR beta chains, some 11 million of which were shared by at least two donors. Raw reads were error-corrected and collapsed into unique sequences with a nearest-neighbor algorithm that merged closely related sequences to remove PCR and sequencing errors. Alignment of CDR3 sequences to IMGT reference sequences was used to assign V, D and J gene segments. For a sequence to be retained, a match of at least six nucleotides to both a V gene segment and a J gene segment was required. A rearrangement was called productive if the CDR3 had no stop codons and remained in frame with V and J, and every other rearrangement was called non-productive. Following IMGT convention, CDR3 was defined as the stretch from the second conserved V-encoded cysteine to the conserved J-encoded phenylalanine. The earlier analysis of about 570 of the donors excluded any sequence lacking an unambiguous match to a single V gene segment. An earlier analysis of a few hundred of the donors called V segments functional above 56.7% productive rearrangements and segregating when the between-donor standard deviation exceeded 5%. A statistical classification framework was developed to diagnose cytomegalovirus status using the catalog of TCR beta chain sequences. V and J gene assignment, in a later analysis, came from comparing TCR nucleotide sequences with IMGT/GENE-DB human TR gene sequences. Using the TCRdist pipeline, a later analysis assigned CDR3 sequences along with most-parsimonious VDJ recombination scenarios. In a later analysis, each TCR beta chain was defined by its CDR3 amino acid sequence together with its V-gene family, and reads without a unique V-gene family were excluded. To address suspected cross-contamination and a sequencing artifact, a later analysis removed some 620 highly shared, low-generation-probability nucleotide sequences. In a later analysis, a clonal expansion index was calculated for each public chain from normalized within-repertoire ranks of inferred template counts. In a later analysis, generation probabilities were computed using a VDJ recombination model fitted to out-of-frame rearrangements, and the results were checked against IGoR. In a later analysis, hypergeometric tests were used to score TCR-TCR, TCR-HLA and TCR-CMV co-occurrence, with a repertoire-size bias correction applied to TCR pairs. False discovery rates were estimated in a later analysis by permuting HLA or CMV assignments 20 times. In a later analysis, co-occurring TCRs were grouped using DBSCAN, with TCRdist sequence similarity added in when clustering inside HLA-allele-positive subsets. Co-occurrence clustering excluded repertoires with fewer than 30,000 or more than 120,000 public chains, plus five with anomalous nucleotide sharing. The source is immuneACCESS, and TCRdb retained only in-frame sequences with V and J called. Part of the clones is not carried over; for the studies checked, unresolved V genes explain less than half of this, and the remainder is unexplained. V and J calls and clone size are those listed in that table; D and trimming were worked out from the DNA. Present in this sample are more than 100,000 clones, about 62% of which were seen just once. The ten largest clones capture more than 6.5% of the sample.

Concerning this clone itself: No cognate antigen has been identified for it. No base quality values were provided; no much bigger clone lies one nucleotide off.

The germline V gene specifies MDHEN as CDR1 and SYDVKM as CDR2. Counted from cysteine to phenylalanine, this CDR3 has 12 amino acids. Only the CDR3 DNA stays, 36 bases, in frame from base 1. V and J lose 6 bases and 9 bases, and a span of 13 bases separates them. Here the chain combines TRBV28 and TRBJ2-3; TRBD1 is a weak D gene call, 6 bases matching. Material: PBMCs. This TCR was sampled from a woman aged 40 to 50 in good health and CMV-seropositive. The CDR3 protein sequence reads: CASSHDRFTQYF. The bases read TGTGCCAGCAGCCACGACAGGTTCACGCAGTATTTT.